This passage covers 11 T cell receptor beta chains from one sample sequenced in a study of Graves' ophthalmopathy and Graves' hyperthyroidism. The sequenced template was RNA, covering the TCR beta CDR3 region. First-round RT-PCR relied on HTBI primers, and a second-round multiplex PCR came next. TCRdb re-analysed the multiplex PCR reads in MiXCR, keeping a single row per CDR3 protein. The top ten clones hold over 2.5% of a sample with about 700,000 distinct CDR3 sequences, over 40% of them seen once. The sample comprised peripheral blood. All receptors come from an adult man with Graves' ophthalmopathy.

This clonotype showed up just a few times. The chain joins TRBV7-9 to TRBJ2-5; D is perhaps TRBD1 (5 bases). Trimming stripped 2 bases from V and 5 bases from J, with 12 bases between. CDR1 and CDR2 from the germline V gene are SEHNR and FQNEAQ (reference sequence). This CDR3 comprises 14 residues. The CDR3 DNA reads TGTGCCAGCAGCTTAAAGGTTAGGGGTGAGACCCAGTACTTC. It translates to CASSLKVRGETQYF.

The chain recombines TRBV29-1 with TRBJ2-6, with 7 bases identical to TRBD1. This CDR3 contains 13 residues. Germline loops: CDR1 SQVTM, CDR2 ANQGSEA. V lost 6 bases, J lost 1 base, and 0 bases stayed unmatched. This CDR3 reads CSVQGSGANVLTF. CDR3 coding DNA: TGCAGCGTACAGGGGTCTGGGGCCAACGTCCTGACTTTC.

Points on this clonotype: The junction does not match germline at one end; this may be a read error. V gene TRBV7-9 combines with J gene TRBJ1-1; D gene ambiguous. The CDR3 runs 14 residues. In germline, CDR1 is SEHNR, CDR2 FQNEAQ (reference sequence). CDR3 sequence: CASSQERDRTEAFF. The CDR3 DNA reads as TGCGCCAGCAGCCAAGAAAGGGATCGCACTGAAGCTTTCTTT. Together with reference TRBV7-9 and TRBJ1-1, the CDR3 gives the full variable domain: DTGVSQNPRHKITKRGQNVTFRCDPISEHNRLYWYRQTLGQGPEFLTYFQNEAQLEKSRLLSDRFSAERPKGSFSTLEIQRTEQGDSAMYLCASSQERDRTEAFFGQGTRLTVV.

J is TRBJ2-5 and V is TRBV24-1, with D maybe TRBD2 (6 bases). Trimming pared 3 bases from V and 5 bases from J, leaving 12 bases between. This CDR3 is 14 amino acids long. CDR1 is KGHDR, CDR2 SFDVKD, per germline. CDR3 coding DNA: TGTGCCACCAGTGATCCGGGGGAAACGGAGACCCAGTACTTC. This codes for CATSDPGETETQYF.

As concerns this clonotype: Given a much more abundant clone one base away, this may be a read error. The chain carries TRBV5-1 and TRBJ2-5, with D unresolved. This CDR3 spans 13 amino acids. Germline V gene data show CDR1 as SGHRS and CDR2 as YFSETQ. Here the CDR3 DNA reads TGCGTCAGCAGCTTTCAAGGTGTAGAGACCCAGTACTTC. Protein sequence: CVSSFQGVETQYF.

This clonotype was recorded many times. The CDR3 protein is CASSLASLQETQYF. For the CDR3, the DNA is TGTGCCAGCAGCTTAGCTTCCCTCCAAGAGACCCAGTACTTC. The J gene is TRBJ2-5, the V gene TRBV7-9, with no clear D. V was pared by 0 bases and J by 1 base, with 6 bases between. The CDR3 loop spans 14 amino acids. Germline CDR1 is SEHNR and CDR2 is FQNEAQ (reference sequence). Full variable domain (remainder filled in from reference TRBV7-9 and TRBJ2-5): DTGVSQNPRHKITKRGQNVTFRCDPISEHNRLYWYRQTLGQGPEFLTYFQNEAQLEKSRLLSDRFSAERPKGSFSTLEIQRTEQGDSAMYLCASSLASLQETQYFGPGTRLLVL.

To note about this clonotype: Given the absence of the conserved phenylalanine or tryptophan at the CDR3 end, a read error is likely. Because the CDR3's place on the DNA is in doubt, the DNA is left out and the CDR3 is given as listed by TCRdb. CDR3 protein: CASRGEGL. The chain has TRBV2 and TRBJ1-4. The germline CDR1 and CDR2 sequences are SNHLY and FYNNEI. Counting both end residues, the CDR3 totals 8 amino acids.

To note about this clonotype: A much larger clone is a single base away; this may be a read error. This chain uses TRBV7-9 with TRBJ2-2; tentatively, D is TRBD2 (5 bases). Germline V gene lookup returns CDR1 SEHNR and CDR2 FQNEAQ (reference sequence). This CDR3 is built from 14 residues. The CDR3 DNA reads TGTGCCAGCAGCTTAGGATTTAACACCGGGGAGCCGTTTTTT. Encoded protein: CASSLGFNTGEPFF.

The V gene is TRBV10-3, the J gene TRBJ1-2, with 9 bases aligning to TRBD1. J was trimmed by 2 bases and V by 10 bases; bases with no gene match: 14. Germline CDR1 and CDR2: ENHRY and SYGVKD. The CDR3 loop spans 16 amino acids. CDR3 sequence: CASGSHRGLKNYGYTF. CDR3 in DNA: TGTGCCAGCGGGTCCCACAGGGGGCTGAAGAACTATGGCTACACCTTC.

The rearrangement links TRBV15 to TRBJ2-5; 9 nucleotides agree with TRBD2. This CDR3 region has 15 residues. The V and J ends lost 11 bases and 5 bases, in that order; junction bases with no gene match: 15. Germline V CDR1 and CDR2: LNHNV, YYDKDF (reference sequence). CDR3 residues: CAALANSGRMETQYF. The CDR3 region has the DNA TGTGCCGCCCTGGCGAATAGCGGGAGAATGGAGACCCAGTACTTC.

The chain has TRBV15 and TRBJ2-1, with a tentative D call TRBD2 (7 bases). This CDR3 spans 13 amino acids. V lost 5 bases and J lost 8, with 13 bases in between. Germline CDR1 LNHNV, CDR2 YYDKDF (reference sequence). The CDR3 here is CATSHSGGHEQFF. DNA of the CDR3: TGTGCCACCAGCCACTCGGGGGGCCATGAGCAGTTCTTC.